This entry lists 16 T cell receptor beta chains sequenced from one sample in a study of cytomegalovirus exposure and HLA in healthy donors. In the PCR, 60 Vbeta and 13 Jbeta primers were used. Profiled with immunoSEQ multiplex PCR; TCRdb holds only in-frame clones, not every one. The sample contains about 160,000 clones, around 76% of which appear only once. Sequencing was carried out using PBMCs. Source of these receptors: a female donor in good health and CMV-seronegative.

This chain links TRBV9 with TRBJ2-1, with TRBD2 matching 11 bases. CDR3 length: 24 residues. Losses at the gene ends were 3 bases for V and 0 bases for J; bases not matched to a gene: 26. The germline gives CDR1 SGDLS, CDR2 YYNGEE. The CDR3, as DNA: TGTGCCAGCAGCGGCAACCCGAGCCCATCATCGGGACTAGCGGAACTGAGCTCCTACAATGAGCAGTTCTTC. Translating it yields CASSGNPSPSSGLAELSSYNEQFF.

This chain uses TRBV27 with TRBJ2-5, with TRBD1 matching over 10 bases. The CDR3 contains 20 residues. The V gene end was trimmed by 0 bases and the J gene end by 4 bases; junction bases not matched to a gene: 17. In germline, CDR1 is MNHEY, CDR2 SMNVEV (reference sequence). The CDR3 nucleotides are TGTGCCAGCAGTTTATCGATTCTGGGACAGGGGCCCTCAATTCGAGAGACCCAGTACTTC. Translated, it gives CASSLSILGQGPSIRETQYF.

The chain joins TRBV6-1 to TRBJ2-3; 13 bases agree with TRBD2. J gave up 10 bases and V 0 bases, and 7 bases lay outside the gene matches. Germline CDR1 and CDR2: MNHNS and SASEGT. The CDR3 runs to 16 residues. The CDR3 loop is CASSEALAGGPLAQYF. Here the CDR3 DNA reads TGTGCCAGCAGTGAAGCACTAGCGGGGGGGCCTCTGGCGCAGTATTTT.

This clone was seen only a few times. This chain uses TRBV5-1 with TRBJ1-3; tentatively, D is TRBD1 (6 bases). Trimming took 0 bases from V and 2 from J, leaving 9 bases between them. The CDR3 runs to 15 residues. Germline CDR1 is SGHRS and CDR2 is YFSETQ. Here the CDR3 DNA reads TGCGCCAGCAGCTTGGGGCAGGGGACTGGAAACACCATATATTTT. It is translated as CASSLGQGTGNTIYF.

This clone was found a few times. The gene calls are TRBV28 and TRBJ1-1; perhaps TRBD1 as D (6 bases). The germline V and J ends were trimmed by 6 bases and 5 bases, with 19 bases remaining between them. From germline, CDR1 is MDHEN and CDR2 SYDVKM. The CDR3 sequence is 15 residues long. The CDR3 sequence: CASSLRGGRRTEAFF. CDR3 coding DNA: TGTGCCAGCAGCCTCAGGGGAGGGCGGCGGACTGAAGCTTTCTTT.

V gene TRBV6-1 combines with J gene TRBJ2-7; 8 positions match TRBD1. The CDR3 consists of 12 residues. Per the germline V gene, CDR1 is MNHNS and CDR2 is SASEGT. Germline trimming cut 10 bases from V and 2 bases from J; bases unmatched to any gene: 4. CDR3 loop: CATDRATYEQYF. The CDR3 DNA is TGTGCCACGGACAGGGCCACCTACGAGCAGTACTTC.

V gene TRBV7-6 combines with J gene TRBJ2-3; 8 bases are shared with TRBD2. Germline V gene sequence: CDR1 SGHVS, CDR2 FNYEAQ. The CDR3 is 14 amino acids. The junction had 8 bases not matched to a gene; V was cut back by 11 bases and J by 1 base. CDR3 sequence reads: CALRELAGTDTQYF. DNA for the CDR3: TGTGCCCTCAGGGAACTAGCGGGCACAGATACGCAGTATTTT. The whole variable domain, remainder taken from reference TRBV7-6 and TRBJ2-3, is GAGVSQSPRYKVTKRGQDVALRCDPISGHVSLYWYRQALGQGPEFLTYFNYEAQQDKSGLPNDRFSAERPEGSISTLTIQRTEQRDSAMYRCALRELAGTDTQYFGPGTRLTVL.

This clone was observed once. The genes are TRBV9 and TRBJ1-6, with D possibly TRBD1 on 5 matching bases. The germline V gene encodes CDR1 SGDLS and CDR2 YYNGEE. V lost 3 bases and J 6 bases, leaving 7 bases between the germline ends. The CDR3 contains 13 residues. CDR3 loop: CASSADSNSPLHF. CDR3 in DNA: TGTGCCAGCAGCGCCGACAGTAATTCACCCCTCCACTTT.

J is TRBJ1-2 and V is TRBV30; D is unclear. The germline CDR1 and CDR2 sequences are GTSNPN and SVGIG (reference sequence). With 5 bases removed from V and 4 bases from J, the gap between germline ends came to 20 bases. The CDR3 runs 15 residues. This CDR3 is CAWLGGPISGYGYTF. The CDR3 DNA is TGTGCCTGGCTCGGAGGACCTATCTCGGGCTATGGCTACACCTTC.

V gene TRBV6-5 combines with J gene TRBJ2-7; 9 positions match TRBD1. The CDR3 sequence is 14 residues long. V shed 6 bases, J shed 1 base, and the junction held 4 bases outside the gene matches. Per germline, CDR1 MNHEY and CDR2 SVGAGI. CDR3 sequence: CASRWDRASYEQYF. For the CDR3, the DNA is TGTGCCAGCAGGTGGGACAGGGCATCCTACGAGCAGTACTTC.

This sequence joins TRBV4-1 and TRBJ2-1, with D maybe TRBD1 (6 bases). V lost 1 base and J lost 7, with 11 bases in between. The CDR3 totals 14 residues. Looked up from germline, CDR1 is MGHRA and CDR2 is YSYEKL. The CDR3 coding sequence is TGCGCCAGCAGCCAAGCTTTAGGGGGAAATGAGCAGTTCTTC. This gives the protein CASSQALGGNEQFF.

The chain couples TRBV2 to TRBJ1-6, with TRBD1 as a possible D gene (6 bases). Germline values: CDR1 SNHLY, CDR2 FYNNEI. V was clipped by 6 bases and J by 10 bases, with 16 bases between them. CDR3 length: 14 residues. CDR3 DNA sequence: TGTGCCAGCAGCCGGGACACTCCTGGGTCACCCCTCCACTTT. It encodes CASSRDTPGSPLHF.

This sequence joins TRBV29-1 and TRBJ1-1; D is possibly TRBD1 (5 bases). Deletions cut 4 bases from V and 6 bases from J, with 15 bases between. This CDR3 is built from 13 residues. Germline V gene sequence: CDR1 SQVTM, CDR2 ANQGSEA. In nucleotides, the CDR3 is TGCAGCGTTGCGAGGAACCCGGGGGCTGAAGCTTTCTTT. Its protein product is CSVARNPGAEAFF.

This chain uses TRBV5-4 with TRBJ2-1, with D maybe TRBD2 (6 bases). Deletions cut 2 bases from V and 2 bases from J, with 11 bases between. The length of the CDR3 is 15 residues. The V gene's germline CDR1 is SGHNT and CDR2 YYREEE (reference sequence). This CDR3 reads CASSFPGETYNEQFF. The CDR3 DNA reads as TGTGCCAGCAGCTTTCCGGGAGAGACCTACAATGAGCAGTTCTTC.

The gene calls are TRBV7-2 and TRBJ1-2; D remains ambiguous. This CDR3 is 14 amino acids long. Trimming took off 5 bases at V and 5 bases at J, with 15 bases between the two ends. Germline V gene lookup returns CDR1 SGHTA and CDR2 FQGNSA. The CDR3 sequence: CASSRGTARYGYTF. CDR3 DNA sequence: TGTGCCAGCAGCCGGGGTACAGCGCGTTATGGCTACACCTTC.

This clone appeared a single time. The genes are TRBV5-4 and TRBJ1-2; D not certain. V shed 4 bases and J shed 0 bases, with 16 bases lying between them. Germline loops: CDR1 SGHNT, CDR2 YYREEE (reference sequence). The length of the CDR3 is 16 residues. CDR3 DNA sequence: TGTGCCAGCAGCCGGCCCGCAGGCTTAACTAACTATGGCTACACCTTC. This translates into CASSRPAGLTNYGYTF. Complete variable domain (other parts from reference TRBV5-4 and TRBJ1-2): ETGVTQSPTHLIKTRGQQVTLRCSSQSGHNTVSWYQQALGQGPQFIFQYYREEENGRGNFPPRFSGLQFPNYSSELNVNALELDDSALYLCASSRPAGLTNYGYTFGSGTRLTVV.